Presented here are 15 T cell receptor gamma chains from one specimen sequenced in a study of gamma-delta chains in newborns, infants, children. TCRdb re-processed the reads via CATT. In the table there are under 5,000 gamma-chain clones, about 55% of which are singletons. Sequenced material: blood. These receptors were obtained from a child who was a newborn, infant or young child, either healthy, febrile or measles-vaccinated (not recorded which).

This clone was observed a few times. This chain links TRGV2 with TRGJP2. In the absence of a J gene in TCRdb, the DNA was matched to germline to assign it here. The CDR3 consists of 14 residues. Germline V lookup: CDR1 EGSNGY, CDR2 YDSYNSKV. The V gene end was trimmed by 1 base and the J gene end by 6 bases; junction bases not matched to a gene: 5. CDR3 sequence: CATWDGVGDWIKTF. The DNA for the CDR3 is TGTGCCACCTGGGACGGAGTTGGTGATTGGATCAAGACGTTT.

The gene calls are TRGV2 and TRGJ1 or TRGJ2. The J gene, left out of TCRdb, was set here by checking the DNA against germline. CDR1 and CDR2 (germline): EGSNGY, YDSYNSKV. Losses at the gene ends were 2 bases for V and 4 bases for J; bases not matched to a gene: 5. This CDR3 has 13 amino acids. CDR3 in DNA: TGTGCCACCTGGGACGACCAGTATTATAAGAAACTCTTT. The encoded protein is CATWDDQYYKKLF.

The genes are TRGV3 and TRGJP2. TCRdb does not report a J gene; here it was assigned by matching the DNA to germline references. The CDR3 runs 18 residues. Germline CDR1 VTNTFY, CDR2 YDVSTARD (reference sequence). V trimming: 0 bases; J trimming: 0 bases; junction bases outside the gene matches: 10. The CDR3 protein is CATWDRWRQDSSDWIKTF. In DNA, the CDR3 is TGTGCCACCTGGGACAGGTGGAGGCAGGATAGTAGTGATTGGATCAAGACGTTT.

This clone appeared a single time. The chain carries TRGV5 and TRGJ1 or TRGJ2. Assignment of the J gene here rests on matching the DNA to germline, because TCRdb gives none. V trimming: 0 bases; J trimming: 10 bases; junction bases outside the gene matches: 6. The CDR3 covers 12 residues. Germline-derived CDR1 and CDR2 are VINAFY and YDVSNSKD. The CDR3 region has the DNA TGTGCCACCTGGGACAGGCCCCCAAAGAAACTCTTT. The encoded protein is CATWDRPPKKLF.

The chain couples TRGV2 to TRGJ1 or TRGJ2. No J segment appears in TCRdb, so it was assigned here by matching the sequence to germline. Looked up from germline, CDR1 is EGSNGY and CDR2 is YDSYNSKV. Trimming at V came to 2 bases and at J to 10 bases, leaving 2 bases not matched to a gene. This CDR3 has 10 amino acids. This CDR3 is CATWDEKKLF. DNA for the CDR3: TGTGCCACCTGGGACGAAAAGAAACTCTTT.

Of note for this clone: The sample holds other DNA sequences that translate to the same CDR3. The V call is TRGV4, the J call TRGJ1 or TRGJ2. Since TCRdb gives no J gene, matching the DNA to germline was used here to assign it. In germline, CDR1 is EGSTGY, CDR2 YDSYTSSV. CDR3 size: 13 residues. V gave up 1 base and J gave up 3 bases; unmatched junction bases: 3. Written as DNA, the CDR3 is TGTGCCACCTGGGATGGCCTTTATTATAAGAAACTCTTT. Translation gives CATWDGLYYKKLF.

This clone has just one count. The same CDR3 can be traced to other DNA sequences in this sample. The chain employs TRGV8 and TRGJ1 or TRGJ2. As TCRdb names no J gene, one was assigned here on the basis of a DNA match to germline. V shed 3 bases, J shed 7 bases, and the junction held 3 bases outside the gene matches. The length of the CDR3 is 11 residues. The germline gives CDR1 VENAVY, CDR2 YDSYNSRV. The DNA for the CDR3 is TGTGCCACCTGGGATCGGTATAAGAAACTCTTT. This codes for CATWDRYKKLF.

A few counts support this clone. Other DNA sequences in the sample encode the same CDR3. V gene TRGV9 combines with J gene TRGJP. TCRdb is silent on the J gene; assignment here came from matching the DNA to germline. The V gene end was trimmed by 3 bases and the J gene end by 7 bases; junction bases not matched to a gene: 3. Looked up from germline, CDR1 is GITISATS and CDR2 is ISYDGTV (reference sequence). This CDR3 is 15 amino acids long. In DNA, the CDR3 is TGTGCCTTGTGGGAGACCGAGTTGGGCAAAAAAATCAAGGTATTT. Protein product: CALWETELGKKIKVF.

This clone has a single count. This rearrangement joins TRGV4 to TRGJ1 or TRGJ2. No J segment appears in TCRdb, so it was assigned here by matching the sequence to germline. Germline loops: CDR1 EGSTGY, CDR2 YDSYTSSV. The V and J ends lost 1 base and 0 bases, in that order; junction bases with no gene match: 6. CDR3 size: 15 residues. For the CDR3, the DNA is TGTGCCACCTGGGATGGACCTCGGAATTATTATAAGAAACTCTTT. It encodes CATWDGPRNYYKKLF.

The chain employs TRGV2 and TRGJP2. Assignment of the J gene here rests on matching the DNA to germline, because TCRdb gives none. The CDR3 spans 16 residues. V shed 0 bases, J shed 4 bases, and the junction held 8 bases outside the gene matches. Germline values: CDR1 EGSNGY, CDR2 YDSYNSKV. CDR3 bases: TGTGCCACCTGGGACGGGAGAGGGACTAGTGATTGGATCAAGACGTTT. Residues: CATWDGRGTSDWIKTF.

The sample holds a few counts of this clone. In the same sample, other DNA sequences code for this CDR3. The CDR3: CATWDGRYKKLF. For the CDR3, the DNA is TGTGCCACCTGGGACGGGCGCTATAAGAAACTCTTT. This chain uses TRGV2 with TRGJ1 or TRGJ2. No J gene is reported in TCRdb; it was inferred here by comparing the DNA with germline. CDR1 and CDR2 from the germline V gene are EGSNGY and YDSYNSKV. This CDR3 comprises 12 residues. J lost 7 bases, V lost 0 bases, and 3 bases had no gene match.

This clone was observed a single time. This sample also contains other DNA sequences that code for the same CDR3. CDR3 amino acids: CATWDLRYKKLF. CDR3 coding DNA: TGTGCCACCTGGGACCTTAGGTATAAGAAACTCTTC. No J gene call was made, and the V gene is TRGV5. The CDR3 runs 12 residues. In germline, CDR1 is VINAFY, CDR2 YDVSNSKD.

Although no V gene was called, TRGJ1 or TRGJ2 is the J gene. CDR3 length: 12 amino acids. CDR3 protein: CAAWDGPGRKLF. Written as DNA, the CDR3 is TGTGCCGCCTGGGATGGGCCGGGAAGGAAACTCTTT.

With regard to this clone: Other DNA sequences in this specimen translate into the identical CDR3. V gene TRGV2 was called; the J gene was not. The CDR3 loop spans 11 amino acids. CDR1 EGSNGY and CDR2 YDSYNSKV come from the germline V gene. CDR3 in amino acids: CATWVYYKKLF. The CDR3 DNA follows: TGTGCCACCTGGGTGTATTATAAGAAGCTCTTT.

The chain combines TRGV9 with TRGJ1 or TRGJ2. TCRdb is silent on the J gene; assignment here came from matching the DNA to germline. V lost 2 bases to trimming and J lost 0 bases; unmatched junction nucleotides: 4. Germline CDR1 GITISATS, CDR2 ISYDGTV (reference sequence). This CDR3 has 14 residues. This CDR3 is CALWEESNYYKKLF. The CDR3 coding sequence is TGTGCCTTGTGGGAGGAGTCGAATTATTATAAGAAACTCTTT.